The rows below give T cell receptor beta chains drawn from one sample of a study of Ad26.COV2.S vaccination and SARS-CoV-2 variants. Data came from immunoSEQ multiplex PCR; TCRdb stores just in-frame clones and leaves some out. The data hold about 350,000 clones, with roughly 81% observed a single time. The specimen comprised peripheral blood, sampled in a trial of Ad26.COV2.S vaccine versus placebo. The receptors shown here come from a person aged 18 to 65 who received the Ad26.COV2.S COVID-19 vaccine or a placebo. Both conserved end residues are part of each CDR3. D genes are given only for firm matches. Rows give clone size only sometimes, using once, few, many, or a class for an expanded clone.

>TRBV12-1|13|once|.|TRBJ1-5
TGTGCCAGCAGCTGCGAGAAGGGTCAGCCCCAGCATTTT
CASSCEKGQPQHF
>TRBV10-3|12|.|.|TRBJ2-1
TGTGCCATCAGACTAGAGGGCAATGAGCAGTTCTTC
CAIRLEGNEQFF
>TRBV6-1|13|.|.|TRBJ1-5
TGTGCCAGCAGTGAGGGTAGCAATCAGCCCCAGCATTTT
CASSEGSNQPQHF
>TRBV2|12|few|.|TRBJ1-4
TGTGCCAACGGGGGATTCGGTGAAAAACTGTTTTTT
CANGGFGEKLFF
>TRBV7-9|14|.|.|TRBJ1-1
TGTGCCAGCAGACGCAATCACGGGAACACTGAAGCTTTCTTT
CASRRNHGNTEAFF
>TRBV5-1|13|.|.|TRBJ1-1
TGCGCCAGCAGCCTACTTCGACGAGACGAAGCTTTCTTT
CASSLLRRDEAFF
>TRBV4-3|19|.|.|TRBJ2-2
TGCGCCAGCAGCCCCAGCGGAGTCCGGGGGGCGGAGAACACCGGGGAGCTGTTTTTT
CASSPSGVRGAENTGELFF
>TRBV12-3/TRBV12-4|12|few|.|TRBJ2-1
TGTGCCAGCAGTTTATGGCCGGGTGAGCAGTTCTTC
CASSLWPGEQFF
>TRBV29-1|10|few|.|TRBJ2-7
TGCAGCGTACGGGCATACGAGCAGTACTTC
CSVRAYEQYF
>TRBV4-1|12|.|.|TRBJ1-1
TGCGCCAGCAGCCAAGTTAACACTGAAGCTTTCTTT
CASSQVNTEAFF
>TRBV7-9|15|.|.|TRBJ2-4
TGTGCCAGCAGCTTAGGGTTCGGAACCCTCGGCATTCAGTACTTC
CASSLGFGTLGIQYF
>TRBV3-1/TRBV3-2|15|.|.|TRBJ1-3
TGTGCCAGCAGCCAAGATCGAGCGGCCGGAAACACCATATATTTT
CASSQDRAAGNTIYF
>TRBV5-1|14|.|.|TRBJ1-2
TGCGCCATCTACAGAACAACGGGGAACTATGGCTACACCTTC
CAIYRTTGNYGYTF
>TRBV5-1|16|.|TRBD2|TRBJ2-1
TGCGCCAGCAGCCCGGGACTAGCGGGCGTCGTTAATGAGCAGTTCTTC
CASSPGLAGVVNEQFF
>TRBV19|15|.|.|TRBJ1-1
TGTGCCAGTAGTATAATCGGGACTTCGGACACTGAAGCTTTCTTT
CASSIIGTSDTEAFF
>TRBV9|15|.|.|TRBJ2-3
TGTGCCAGCAGCGTAGAAGGGGTCAGGGCAGATACGCAGTATTTT
CASSVEGVRADTQYF